This T cell receptor (beta chain) was sequenced for a study of CD8+ T cells in alopecia areata. Points from the study as a whole: Higher clonality than in normal scalp was seen in lesional scalp, especially alopecia totalis/universalis. A single nonresponder leaves the baseline CD8+ expansion link to response uncertain.

About this clone itself: What it recognizes is unknown.

Sequencing used cDNA as its template, made by extracting RNA and reverse transcribing it. Libraries were prepared by immunoSEQ multiplex PCR; TCRdb keeps only in-frame clonotypes and omits some of them. This repertoire shows fewer than 250,000 clones, over 40% found once; its top ten account for about 2.6%. The CDR3 spans 11 residues. Germline V gene lookup returns CDR1 SGDLS and CDR2 YYNGEE. The V end was cut by 5 bases, the J end by 8 bases, with 10 bases between. Specified treatment: oral pan-JAK inhibitor, 5-10 mg twice daily. V is TRBV9 and J is TRBJ1-2, with no clear D. This TCR was sampled from a human donor with alopecia areata. The source was CD4+ T cells sorted from blood, collected around week 36, from a patient treated with tofacitinib. The CDR3 DNA sequence: TGTGCCAGCAGAGCCGATGAGGGCTACACCTTC. As protein: CASRADEGYTF.